This entry describes one T cell receptor (beta chain). Its antigen is undetermined. The conserved closing phenylalanine or tryptophan is absent in this CDR3, likely reflecting a read error. The limits of the CDR3 on the DNA are not certain, so only TCRdb's listed CDR3 is given. The source of the sample is a study of graft-versus-host responses after intestinal transplantation. Study context: Transplantation in recipients was multivisceral, liver-intestinal, or isolated intestinal. Every one of the recipients received anti-thymocyte globulin induction and afterwards took tacrolimus and steroids for approximately 3 years.

Study results and limitations: The authors found GvH clones in recipient marrow, some appearing first in ileum or blood. Declining HvG levels early post-transplant were linked to peak circulating GvH clone levels.

CDR1 is SGDLS, CDR2 YYNGEE, per germline. 12 amino acids form the CDR3, both terminal residues included. Using immunoSEQ multiplex PCR, the repertoire was profiled, and TCRdb retains in-frame clones only, with some absent. Of roughly 23,000 clones listed, 90% to 95% are singletons. This material consisted of PBMCs, taken roughly 41 days after intestinal transplant. This sequence was found in a human patient who received an intestinal transplant, so some T cells may come from the graft donor. V is TRBV9 and J is TRBJ1-2. The CDR3 sequence: CASSVVPRRSPC.